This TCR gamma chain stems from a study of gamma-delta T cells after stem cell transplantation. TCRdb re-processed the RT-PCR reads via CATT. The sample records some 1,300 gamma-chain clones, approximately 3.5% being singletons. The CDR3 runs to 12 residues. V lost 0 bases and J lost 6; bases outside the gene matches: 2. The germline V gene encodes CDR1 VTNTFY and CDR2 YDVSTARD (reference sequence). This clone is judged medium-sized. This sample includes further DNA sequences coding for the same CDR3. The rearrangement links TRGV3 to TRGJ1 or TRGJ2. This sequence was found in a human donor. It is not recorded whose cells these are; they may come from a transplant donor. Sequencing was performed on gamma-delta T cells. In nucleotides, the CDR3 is TGTGCCACCTGGGACAGGCCTTATAAGAAACTCTTT. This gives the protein CATWDRPYKKLF.